What follows are 21 T cell receptor beta chains derived from one specimen sequenced in a study of shared clonotypes between healthy human individuals. Clones were read by immunoSEQ multiplex PCR, and TCRdb kept only the in-frame ones, dropping some. The sample records 1 million to 1.2 million clones, around 77% being singletons. The sequencing input was memory CD4+ T cells from PBMCs. The subset is: CD45RA-negative fraction. Every receptor here comes from a man aged 18 to 35 in good health. Some clones in this sample may be carry-over from other donors' samples.

Only a few counts were recorded for this clone. The CDR3 reads CASSPGDGYQETQYF. Here the CDR3 DNA reads TGTGCCAGCTCACCTGGTGACGGGTACCAAGAGACCCAGTACTTC. This chain connects TRBV18 to TRBJ2-5; D remains ambiguous. The CDR3 runs 15 residues. V was shortened by 3 bases and J by 0 bases, with 11 bases between the two germline ends. Looked up from germline, CDR1 is KGHSH and CDR2 is LQKENI.

This chain links TRBV28 with TRBJ1-4; 9 bases fit TRBD1. In germline, CDR1 is MDHEN, CDR2 SYDVKM. Unmatched junction bases numbered 4, after V lost 6 bases and J lost 5 bases. The CDR3 totals 14 residues. The CDR3 DNA sequence: TGTGCCAGCAGGGCCGGGACAGGGAATGAAAAACTGTTTTTT. This sequence encodes CASRAGTGNEKLFF.

The chain recombines TRBV16 with TRBJ2-3; TRBD1 agrees at 10 bases. This CDR3 comprises 14 residues. V lost 2 bases to trimming and J lost 6 bases; unmatched junction nucleotides: 2. Germline V gene data show CDR1 as KGHSY and CDR2 as FQNENV. This chain's CDR3 is CASSQGTGVDTQYF. The CDR3 DNA follows: TGTGCCAGCAGCCAAGGGACAGGGGTGGATACGCAGTATTTT. Based on the CDR3 plus reference TRBV16 and TRBJ2-3, the full variable domain is GEEVAQTPKHLVRGEGQKAKLYCAPIKGHSYVFWYQQVLKNEFKFLISFQNENVFDETGMPKERFSAKCLPNSPCSLEIQATKLEDSAVYFCASSQGTGVDTQYFGPGTRLTVL.

The J gene is TRBJ1-2, the V gene TRBV14; the D gene is possibly TRBD1 (5 bases). The V end lost 0 bases, the J end lost 8 bases, and 13 bases lay between the germline ends. CDR3 length: 14 amino acids. Germline CDR1 and CDR2: SGHDN and FVKESK. The CDR3 nucleotides read TGTGCCAGCAGCCAAGATTGGCAGGGAGGCGGCTACACCTTC. The encoded protein is CASSQDWQGGGYTF.

This clone was detected only a few times. The genes are TRBV10-3 and TRBJ2-1; 8 positions agree with TRBD2. The CDR3 contains 15 residues. Per germline, CDR1 ENHRY and CDR2 SYGVKD. V gave up 6 bases and J gave up 7 bases; unmatched junction bases: 11. The CDR3 DNA reads as TGTGCCATCAGGGAAACGGGAGGGTTTGGAAATGAGCAGTTCTTC. Amino acid sequence: CAIRETGGFGNEQFF.

About this clone itself: Other DNA sequences in this specimen translate into the identical CDR3. The V gene is TRBV5-1, the J gene TRBJ2-1; 7 bases line up with TRBD1. The CDR3 is made up of 13 amino acids. The junction had 1 base not matched to a gene; V was cut back by 4 bases and J by 3 bases. Germline lookup yields CDR1 SGHRS and CDR2 YFSETQ. The CDR3 spells CASSRDSYNEQFF. CDR3 nucleotide sequence: TGCGCCAGCAGCCGGGACAGCTACAATGAGCAGTTCTTC.

The V call is TRBV7-3, the J call TRBJ2-6; tentatively, D is TRBD1 (6 bases). This CDR3 region has 16 residues. The germline V and J ends were trimmed by 5 bases and 3 bases, with 14 bases remaining between them. Germline V gives CDR1 SGHTA, CDR2 FQGTGA. For the CDR3, the DNA is TGTGCCAGCAGCGCCGACAGGCAAGTTGGGGCCAACGTCCTGACTTTC. Protein product: CASSADRQVGANVLTF.

The gene calls are TRBV5-1 and TRBJ1-2; 7 nucleotides line up with TRBD1. CDR1 and CDR2 (germline): SGHRS, YFSETQ. The CDR3 loop spans 15 amino acids. V was clipped by 1 base and J by 8 bases; unmatched bases: 11. CDR3 sequence reads: CASSLRSEGAEGYTF. For the CDR3, the DNA is TGCGCCAGCAGCTTGAGGTCAGAGGGGGCGGAAGGCTACACCTTC.

The CDR3 DNA reads as TGCGCCAGCAGCCTGGGACAGGGGTGGGGAAGGGACACTGAAGCTTTCTTT. Translation: CASSLGQGWGRDTEAFF. The J gene is TRBJ1-1, the V gene TRBV5-1, with 10 bases fitting TRBD1. This CDR3 is 17 amino acids long. The germline gives CDR1 SGHRS, CDR2 YFSETQ. The V gene end was trimmed by 4 bases and the J gene end by 3 bases; junction bases not matched to a gene: 12.

In the case of this clone: In the same sample, other DNA sequences code for this CDR3. V gene TRBV5-1 combines with J gene TRBJ2-3; a weak D match, TRBD2 (6 bases). The V end was cut by 0 bases, the J end by 1 base, with 6 bases between. CDR3 size: 14 residues. Germline CDR1 and CDR2: SGHRS and YFSETQ. This CDR3 is CASSLAGGTDTQYF. For the CDR3, the DNA is TGCGCCAGCAGCTTGGCGGGGGGCACAGATACGCAGTATTTT.

V and J are TRBV2 and TRBJ1-1, with 10 bases fitting TRBD1. Germline values: CDR1 SNHLY, CDR2 FYNNEI. This CDR3 has 16 amino acids. Losses at the gene ends were 6 bases for V and 6 bases for J; bases not matched to a gene: 13. CDR3 coding DNA: TGTGCCAGCAGCAGCACGCAAGACAGGGGGCTGGCTGAAGCTTTCTTT. As protein: CASSSTQDRGLAEAFF.

J is TRBJ2-7 and V is TRBV7-2; D is ambiguous. Germline V CDR1 and CDR2: SGHTA, FQGNSA. CDR3 size: 12 residues. V was cut by 4 bases and J by 6 bases, with 10 bases left in between. The DNA for the CDR3 is TGTGCCAGCAGCTCACAGCGCATCGAGCAGTACTTC. Its translation is CASSSQRIEQYF.

CDR3 nucleotide sequence: TGTGCCAGCAGTAACCCCACACATAACTATGGCTACACCTTC. Its translation is CASSNPTHNYGYTF. The chain uses TRBV6-1 and TRBJ1-2, with unresolved D. The CDR3 spans 14 residues. Germline CDR1 and CDR2: MNHNS and SASEGT. V lost 5 bases, J lost 1 base, and 11 bases lay in between.

The chain recombines TRBV28 with TRBJ1-2, with a possible D match to TRBD1 (6 bases). CDR3 length: 17 amino acids. V lost 3 bases and J 0 bases, leaving 17 bases between the germline ends. CDR1 and CDR2 from the germline V gene are MDHEN and SYDVKM. The CDR3 bases are TGTGCCAGCAGTTTGAGGCAGGGGCCATACCCTAACTATGGCTACACCTTC. Protein: CASSLRQGPYPNYGYTF.

The genes are TRBV19 and TRBJ2-2; weak D call: TRBD1 (5 bases). This CDR3 is built from 18 residues. V was clipped by 10 bases and J by 5 bases, with 29 bases between them. Per the germline V gene, CDR1 is LNHDA and CDR2 is SQIVND (reference sequence). In nucleotides, the CDR3 is TGTGCCACCTCAGCGAAGGGTCGCAGGGAACGAGGAACCGGGGAGCTGTTTTTT. Translation: CATSAKGRRERGTGELFF.

The J gene is TRBJ2-5, the V gene TRBV7-7, with D maybe TRBD2 (5 bases). Trimming took 5 bases from V and 5 from J, leaving 12 bases between them. The CDR3 sequence is 13 residues long. Looked up from germline, CDR1 is SSHAT and CDR2 is FNYEAQ (reference sequence). The CDR3 nucleotides read TGTGCCAGCAGCCGATCTGGGGAGGAGACCCAGTACTTC. It yields the protein CASSRSGEETQYF. The entire variable domain, with the rest obtained from reference TRBV7-7 and TRBJ2-5, is as follows: GAGVSQSPRYKVTKRGQDVTLRCDPISSHATLYWYQQALGQGPEFLTYFNYEAQPDKSGLPSDRFSAERPEGSISTLTIQRTEQRDSAMYRCASSRSGEETQYFGPGTRLLVL.

The chain employs TRBV11-1 and TRBJ1-1, with 9 positions matching TRBD1. Looked up from germline, CDR1 is SGHAT and CDR2 is FQDESV (reference sequence). V gave up 3 bases and J gave up 9 bases; unmatched junction bases: 5. The CDR3 totals 13 residues. As DNA, the CDR3 is TGTGCCAGCAGCTTGGGACAGGGTTTAAAAGCTTTCTTT. Translation: CASSLGQGLKAFF.

J is TRBJ2-2 and V is TRBV28, with D tentatively TRBD1 (7 bases). This CDR3 has 14 amino acids. Germline CDR1 MDHEN, CDR2 SYDVKM. The V and J ends lost 10 bases and 5 bases respectively, with 17 bases between them. The CDR3 is CATSTAGGTGELFF. As DNA, the CDR3 is TGTGCCACCTCTACGGCAGGGGGGACCGGGGAGCTGTTTTTT. The full variable domain, in which reference TRBV28 and TRBJ2-2 provide the parts outside the CDR3, is DVKVTQSSRYLVKRTGEKVFLECVQDMDHENMFWYRQDPGLGLRLIYFSYDVKMKEKGDIPEGYSVSREKKERFSLILESASTNQTSMYLCATSTAGGTGELFFGEGSRLTVL.

This chain uses TRBV7-3 with TRBJ1-1, with D possibly TRBD1 on 6 matching bases. V dropped 3 bases and J dropped 5 bases, with 19 bases sitting between them. CDR1 is SGHTA, CDR2 FQGTGA, per germline. The CDR3 runs 16 residues. The CDR3: CASSLDSVRGTTEAFF. Here the CDR3 DNA reads TGTGCCAGCAGCTTGGATAGCGTCAGGGGAACAACTGAAGCTTTCTTT.

The chain couples TRBV20-1 to TRBJ2-7; no clear D gene. V gave up 6 bases and J gave up 2 bases, with 8 bases separating them. There are 11 residues in the CDR3. Germline V CDR1 and CDR2: DFQATT, SNEGSKA (reference sequence). The CDR3 sequence is CSAPVTYEQYF. In nucleotides, the CDR3 is TGCAGTGCGCCCGTTACCTACGAGCAGTACTTC.

The J gene is TRBJ1-2, the V gene TRBV19, with 7 positions matching TRBD1. V dropped 6 bases and J dropped 6; count of bases not matched to a gene: 10. This CDR3 spans 14 amino acids. Germline CDR1 and CDR2: LNHDA and SQIVND (reference sequence). CDR3 in amino acids: CASSRQGRQDGYTF. In nucleotides, the CDR3 is TGTGCCAGTAGCCGACAGGGTCGGCAGGATGGCTACACCTTC.